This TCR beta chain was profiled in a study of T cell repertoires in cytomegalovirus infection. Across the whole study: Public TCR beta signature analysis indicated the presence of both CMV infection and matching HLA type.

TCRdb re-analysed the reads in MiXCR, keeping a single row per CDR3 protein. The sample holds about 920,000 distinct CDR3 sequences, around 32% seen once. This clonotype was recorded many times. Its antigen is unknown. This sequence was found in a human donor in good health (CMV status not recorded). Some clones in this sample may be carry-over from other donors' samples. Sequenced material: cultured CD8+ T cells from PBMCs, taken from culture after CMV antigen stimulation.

Here the CDR3 reads CASSLGLAGGRGGTQYF. CDR3 DNA sequence: TGTGCCAGCAGCCTCGGGCTAGCGGGGGGCCGAGGGGGAACGCAGTATTTT. The chain recombines TRBV28 with TRBJ2-3; 11 positions agree with TRBD2. The V gene's germline CDR1 is MDHEN and CDR2 SYDVKM. This CDR3 contains 17 residues. After removal of 6 bases from V and 9 bases from J, the junction contained 17 bases not matched to a gene.